This T cell receptor (beta chain) was obtained from a study of blood T cell repertoires in COVID-19. Study information: Samples came from the United States, Italy and Spain, spanning acute and convalescent COVID-19. T cells, B-cell-depleted T cells, or PBMCs supplied cDNA or gDNA.

Original handling: From reference gene primer amplification, estimates of nucleated cell counts were derived. Sequenced by immunoSEQ multiplex PCR; TCRdb stores in-frame clones only, minus some. The DNA gave D and trimming, while V, J and clone size come from that table. Here the sample spans a few hundred thousand clones, 85% to 90% being singletons. Germline CDR1 is SGHDT and CDR2 is YYEEEE. Trimming took off 4 bases at V and 0 bases at J, with 11 bases between the two ends. This CDR3 region has 14 residues. V is TRBV5-6 and J is TRBJ2-7; D gene unclear. Material: peripheral blood. This clonotype was obtained from a man in his sixties who had recovered from COVID-19. CDR3 nucleotide sequence: TGTGCCAGCAGCGGTAGCCCCACCTCCTACGAGCAGTACTTC. This codes for CASSGSPTSYEQYF.